This entry concerns a single TCR beta chain. Its antigen is still unknown. The libraries were made with immunoSEQ v3. Assay: immunoSEQ multiplex PCR; the TCRdb copy retains only in-frame clones and omits some. This sample carries fewer than 60,000 clones, 65% to 90% of them seen once, and the ten largest clones take approximately 5%. V gave up 3 bases and J gave up 4 bases, with 4 bases separating them. This CDR3 has 12 amino acids. In germline, CDR1 is KGHSH, CDR2 LQKENI. Time point: pre-treatment sample, taken before nivolumab and TIL therapy. Adults with stage 4 NSCLC were enrolled in a phase I trial. The sample comes from a study of TIL therapy for anti-PD-1-resistant metastatic lung cancer. Study results and caveats: The baseline peripheral repertoire was partially replaced by infused TIL clonotypes that later decayed. Patients were highly selected, enriched for treatment-naive, never-smoker and oncogene-addicted cases.

This clonotype was sampled from a person aged 25-85 years with non-small cell lung cancer. This sequence joins TRBV18 and TRBJ2-1; D is unclear. Source: blood, taken at baseline. The CDR3 DNA sequence: TGTGCCAGCTCACCGGATTACAATGAGCAGTTCTTC. Translated: CASSPDYNEQFF.